These T cell receptor beta chains were read from a single sample in a study of blood T cell repertoires in COVID-19. Produced via immunoSEQ multiplex PCR; TCRdb's table is partial and in-frame only. The sample consists of about 260,000 clones, around 80% of them appearing once. Input material: PBMCs or T cells enriched from blood (not recorded which). All receptors derive from a man aged 25 to 40 with acute COVID-19. The conserved cysteine and the conserved F or W are not part of the CDR3 here. Size is omitted from some rows. Given values are once, few, many or a class for expanded clones.

size,V,J,CDR3
-,TRBV30,TRBJ1-4,AWNRATNEKLF
-,TRBV27,TRBJ2-1,ASIPLDRVYNEQF
-,TRBV10-1,TRBJ2-2,ASSVGARAGELF
-,TRBV4-2,TRBJ2-2,ASSQDPSGGITGELF
few,TRBV15,TRBJ1-1,ATSRDQGYTEAF
-,TRBV3-1/TRBV3-2,TRBJ2-2,ASSQVTDRGFPGELF
-,TRBV6-5,TRBJ1-5,ASSPGQGYQPQH
-,TRBV28,TRBJ2-2,ASSPLAGTGELF
-,TRBV28,TRBJ1-1,ASSLIPTGNTEAF
few,TRBV6-6,TRBJ2-6,ASRTRTGSLT
-,TRBV24-1,TRBJ2-3,ATSDEYSSTDTQY
-,TRBV28,TRBJ1-4,ASEGAPNEKLF
once,TRBV12-3/TRBV12-4,TRBJ1-1,ASSLTRGTEAF
-,TRBV2,TRBJ2-1,ARNDPHRVNEQF
-,TRBV15,TRBJ2-3,ATSRRGSIYTQY
once,TRBV4-3,TRBJ1-1,ASSQRTGVGTEAF
-,TRBV9,TRBJ2-1,ASSVEIAGAVYNEQF
-,TRBV25-1,TRBJ1-1,ASSDLGMNTEAF
few,TRBV2,TRBJ1-5,ASSLGSNQPQH
-,TRBV5-1,TRBJ1-2,ASSINRDGYT
-,TRBV15,TRBJ2-3,ATSRATSGAHTDTQY
-,TRBV27,TRBJ2-1,ASVKAPSSYNEQF
-,TRBV2,TRBJ2-4,ASREGLPLAKNIQY
-,TRBV28,TRBJ1-5,ASIKTGGSNQPQH
-,TRBV24-1,TRBJ1-3,ATSDPTADSTGNTIY
-,TRBV5-5,TRBJ1-4,ASLPSPLTNEKLF
-,TRBV3-1/TRBV3-2,TRBJ2-2,ASSPPGAVNTGELF
-,TRBV6-4,TRBJ2-3,ASTSQAGVDTQY
-,TRBV2,TRBJ1-5,ASSRRVQGGGNQPQH
-,TRBV4-1,TRBJ2-3,ASSQVWSERDTQY
-,TRBV5-6,TRBJ2-3,ASRRKGAKDTQY
few,TRBV25-1,TRBJ1-2,ASSDSPTSGGYT
many,TRBV2,TRBJ1-2,ASRSGTGNGYT
-,TRBV29-1,TRBJ2-1,SVVVGGGLYNEQF
-,TRBV6-4,TRBJ2-1,ASSPDAGEANEQF
-,TRBV5-6,TRBJ2-2,ASSWGQGDGELF
few,TRBV18,TRBJ2-3,ASPGSGDTQY
once,TRBV18,TRBJ2-1,ASSRPMGGGSSNEQF
-,TRBV30,TRBJ2-3,ASRLAGGKDTQY
once,TRBV5-5,TRBJ1-2,ASSLEIKVPSGYT
-,TRBV7-9,TRBJ1-1,ASAGQMNTEAF
-,TRBV14,TRBJ2-2,ASSLGGQANTGELF
-,TRBV6-2/TRBV6-3,TRBJ1-2,ASSYSGPST
-,TRBV9,TRBJ2-1,ASSLRTSGSPYNEQF
-,TRBV5-4,TRBJ1-6,ASSRDSDNSPLH
-,TRBV6-1,TRBJ1-2,ASSEREGRNGYT
-,TRBV29-1,TRBJ1-4,SVEDQAGINEKLF
-,TRBV12-5,TRBJ1-1,ASGLTVNTEAF
once,TRBV5-8,TRBJ2-3,ASSLNLAGTTDTQY
few,TRBV9,TRBJ1-3,ASSTTGGGRNTIY
-,TRBV11-3,TRBJ2-6,ASSHTTGANVLT